The 4 T cell receptor beta chains listed next were all sequenced from one sample in a study of cytomegalovirus exposure and HLA in healthy donors. Both 60 Vbeta primers and 13 Jbeta primers went into the PCR. Repertoires were generated with immunoSEQ multiplex PCR, while TCRdb's copy carries only in-frame clones and drops some. The sample includes around 150,000 clones, more than 80% of them seen just once. Sequencing input: PBMCs. Every receptor here comes from a woman aged 18-29 years in good health and CMV-seronegative.

The V gene is TRBV11-2, the J gene TRBJ2-7, with D possibly TRBD1 on 6 matching bases. The germline gives CDR1 SGHAT, CDR2 FQNNGV. This CDR3 is built from 16 residues. Trimming took 2 bases from V and 0 from J, leaving 14 bases between them. This CDR3 is CASSLPKGVHSYEQYF. CDR3 DNA sequence: TGTGCCAGCAGCTTACCGAAGGGGGTCCACTCCTACGAGCAGTACTTC.

The rearrangement uses TRBV5-4 and TRBJ2-1, with no clear D. The CDR3 totals 16 residues. Germline V lookup: CDR1 SGHNT, CDR2 YYREEE (reference sequence). The V end was cut by 4 bases, the J end by 3 bases, with 17 bases between. CDR3 protein: CASSPTPGADYNEQFF. The CDR3, as DNA: TGTGCCAGCAGCCCCACCCCCGGTGCGGACTACAATGAGCAGTTCTTC.

Concerning this clone itself: One junction end does not reproduce the germline sequence, and a read error may be involved. The chain couples TRBV7-9 to TRBJ1-2, with 7 positions matching TRBD1. Per germline, CDR1 SEHNR and CDR2 FQNEAQ (reference sequence). The CDR3 is made up of 16 amino acids. The chain's CDR3 is CSSSLRTGKTNYGYTF. CDR3 bases: TGTTCCAGCAGCTTGCGGACAGGAAAAACTAACTATGGCTACACCTTC.

J is TRBJ2-5 and V is TRBV30; TRBD2 aligns across 7 bases. This CDR3 comprises 13 residues. J was trimmed by 3 bases and V by 3 bases; bases with no gene match: 4. Germline values: CDR1 GTSNPN, CDR2 SVGIG (reference sequence). The CDR3 DNA sequence: TGTGCCTGGAGCGGAAGCGGGAAAGAGACCCAGTACTTC. Its protein is CAWSGSGKETQYF.